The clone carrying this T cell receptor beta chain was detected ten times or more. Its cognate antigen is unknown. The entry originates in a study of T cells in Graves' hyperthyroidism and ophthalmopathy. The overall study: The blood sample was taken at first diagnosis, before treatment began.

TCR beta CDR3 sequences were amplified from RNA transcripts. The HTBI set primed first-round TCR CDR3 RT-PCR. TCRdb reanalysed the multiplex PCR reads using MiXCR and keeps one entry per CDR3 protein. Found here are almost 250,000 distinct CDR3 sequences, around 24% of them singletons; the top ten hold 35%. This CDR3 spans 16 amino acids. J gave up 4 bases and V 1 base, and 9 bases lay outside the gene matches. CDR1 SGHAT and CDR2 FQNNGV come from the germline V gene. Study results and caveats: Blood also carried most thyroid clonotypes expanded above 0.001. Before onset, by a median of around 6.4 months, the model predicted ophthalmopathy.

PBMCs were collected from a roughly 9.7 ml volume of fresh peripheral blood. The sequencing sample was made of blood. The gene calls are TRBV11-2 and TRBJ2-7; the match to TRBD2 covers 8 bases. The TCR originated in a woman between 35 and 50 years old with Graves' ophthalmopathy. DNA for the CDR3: TGTGCCAGCAGCTTAGGTCTCAGTGGACTAGCTTACGAGCAGTACTTC. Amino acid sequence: CASSLGLSGLAYEQYF. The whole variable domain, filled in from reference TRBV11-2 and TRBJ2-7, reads EAGVAQSPRYKIIEKRQSVAFWCNPISGHATLYWYQQILGQGPKLLIQFQNNGVVDDSQLPKDRFSAERLKGVDSTLKIQPAKLEDSAVYLCASSLGLSGLAYEQYFGPGTRLTVT.